The 8 T cell receptor beta chains given below trace back to one sample, sequenced in a study of blood T cells in healthy people across ages. Primed by a sample-barcoded 5' primer and a J-beta primer mix, a second PCR proceeded for about 7 to 11 cycles. TCRdb passed the 5' RACE reads through MiXCR, listing each CDR3 protein once. The top ten hold around 15% of the sample, which has roughly 900,000 distinct CDR3 sequences, 25% to 35% seen once. Sequencing used blood. The origin of the receptors is a woman of 80 years or more in good health.

Comments on this clonotype: With a much larger clone just one base away, this may be a read error. The CDR3 region has the DNA TGTGCCATCAGTGAAGGGGCGGGGGGAGACAATGAGCAGTACTTC. It is translated as CAISEGAGGDNEQYF. The chain combines TRBV10-3 with TRBJ2-7; 8 positions agree with TRBD2. Germline trimming cut 3 bases from V and 7 bases from J; bases unmatched to any gene: 11. CDR3 length: 15 amino acids. Germline V gene sequence: CDR1 ENHRY, CDR2 SYGVKD.

This clonotype was observed at least ten times. The chain combines TRBV29-1 with TRBJ2-3; D ambiguous. V was clipped by 2 bases and J by 4 bases, with 7 bases between them. The CDR3 has 12 amino acids. Germline V gene data show CDR1 as SQVTM and CDR2 as ANQGSEA. CDR3 residues: CSVEWPSDTQYF. The CDR3 DNA sequence: TGCAGCGTTGAATGGCCGTCAGATACGCAGTATTTT.

The chain links TRBV28 to TRBJ2-7, with 9 bases aligning to TRBD1. The CDR3 spans 15 residues. The germline gives CDR1 MDHEN, CDR2 SYDVKM. The CDR3, as DNA: TGTGCTCCCTCCCTGGGGGGACAGGGAGTCCACGAGCAGTACTTC. Amino acids: CAPSLGGQGVHEQYF.

This clonotype was seen at least ten times. The chain links TRBV15 to TRBJ2-7; 13 nucleotides match TRBD2. J gave up 5 bases and V 1 base, and 11 bases lay outside the gene matches. Germline values: CDR1 LNHNV, CDR2 YYDKDF (reference sequence). This CDR3 region has 18 residues. CDR3 nucleotides: TGTGCCACCAGCAGAGCGGCACTAGCGGGGGGGCGCAGCGACGAGCAGTACTTC. Translation: CATSRAALAGGRSDEQYF. The whole variable domain, remainder taken from reference TRBV15 and TRBJ2-7, is DAMVIQNPRYQVTQFGKPVTLSCSQTLNHNVMYWYQQKSSQAPKLLFHYYDKDFNNEADTPDNFQSRRPNTSFCFLDIRSPGLGDTAMYLCATSRAALAGGRSDEQYFGPGTRLTVT.

The chain links TRBV12-3 or TRBV12-4 to TRBJ2-1; D ambiguous. With 8 bases removed from V and 6 bases from J, the gap between germline ends came to 17 bases. This CDR3 region has 14 residues. CDR3: CASQDRSGPNEQFF. CDR3 nucleotides: TGTGCCAGCCAGGATCGTTCAGGCCCCAATGAGCAGTTCTTC.

This clonotype has ten or more counts. The J gene is TRBJ2-5, the V gene TRBV25-1; the D gene is possibly TRBD2 (6 bases). V lost 1 base, J lost 2 bases, and 17 bases lay in between. The CDR3 loop spans 17 amino acids. Germline values: CDR1 MGHDK, CDR2 SYGVNS. Written as DNA, the CDR3 is TGTGCCAGCAGTGAATGGAGGGGTTTGGGGAGACAAGAGACCCAGTACTTC. Translated, it gives CASSEWRGLGRQETQYF.

The chain joins TRBV5-1 to TRBJ2-4; TRBD1 might be the D (5 bases). The tail of the sequence fits TRBJ2-5 better, so the J call may be wrong. Germline V gives CDR1 SGHRS, CDR2 YFSETQ. There are 15 residues in the CDR3. The DNA for the CDR3 is TGCGCCAGCAGCTCCGGGTCTGGACAAGGGAAGACCCAGTACTTC. Residues: CASSSGSGQGKTQYF.

This sequence joins TRBV6-4 and TRBJ1-2, with no clear D. Trimming shortened V by 4 bases and J by 5 bases, and 17 bases separated the two germline ends. From germline, CDR1 is MRHNA and CDR2 SNTAGT. CDR3 length equals 15 residues. CDR3 residues: CASSVSRVPGYGYTF. In DNA, the CDR3 is TGTGCCAGCAGTGTCTCGAGGGTCCCGGGATATGGCTACACCTTC.